The source of this T cell receptor beta chain is a study of T cell responses to AZD1222 COVID-19 vaccine. Study-level points and caveats: In a largely white British group with more females than males, clonal diversity was possibly underestimated. Reports indicate that nearly half of spike-specific TCRs are directed at unmutated variant regions. After two AZD1222 doses, spike-specific TCR breadth and depth rose versus day 0.

Profiled with immunoSEQ multiplex PCR; TCRdb holds only in-frame clones, not every one. The top ten hold roughly 1.4% of the sample, which has 100,000 or so clones, 70% to 90% seen once. Concerning this clone itself: Its antigen is unknown.

Germline CDR1 SGHKS, CDR2 YYEKEE (reference sequence). The V and J ends lost 4 bases and 3 bases, in that order; junction bases with no gene match: 10. The CDR3 contains 15 residues. The V gene is TRBV5-5, the J gene TRBJ2-7, with 7 bases fitting TRBD1. This clonotype was sampled from an adult in good health. The sequences come from peripheral blood, collected on day 0 of AZD1222 vaccination. In DNA, the CDR3 is TGTGCCAGCAGCCCTGACAGGGCCCGTATCTACGAGCAGTACTTC. Translated: CASSPDRARIYEQYF. The variable domain in full, completed from reference TRBV5-5 and TRBJ2-7, reads DAGVTQSPTHLIKTRGQQVTLRCSPISGHKSVSWYQQVLGQGPQFIFQYYEKEERGRGNFPDRFSARQFPNYSSELNVNALLLGDSALYLCASSPDRARIYEQYFGPGTRLTVT.